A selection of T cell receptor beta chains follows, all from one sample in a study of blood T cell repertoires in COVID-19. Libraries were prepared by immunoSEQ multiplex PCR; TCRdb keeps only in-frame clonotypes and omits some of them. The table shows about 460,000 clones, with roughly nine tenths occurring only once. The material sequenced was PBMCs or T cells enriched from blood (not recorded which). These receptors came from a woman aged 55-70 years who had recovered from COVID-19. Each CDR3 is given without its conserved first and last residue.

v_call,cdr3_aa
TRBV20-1,SASNGGAGNTIY
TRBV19,ASSIVSGGLQPQH
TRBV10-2,ASSGGANEKLF
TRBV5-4,ASISQGLSSGANVLT
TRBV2,ASSAGSNQPQH
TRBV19,ASSIIFSPGIVNSGANVLT
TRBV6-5,ASLRERGGGDEQF
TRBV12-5,ASGFTGGIREQY
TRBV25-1,ATRLRVHQPQH
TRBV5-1,ASSPSGTAVNYGYT
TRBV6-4,ASSDPTSWTGTSGGGTDTQY
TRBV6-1,ASSEATNYGYT
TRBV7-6,ASSQSGGGAQETQY
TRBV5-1,ASSSTSAGAYEQY
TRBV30,AWSGANNQPQH
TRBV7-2,ASSLGLGNNEQF
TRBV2,ASRRTGGQETQY
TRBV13,ASSLDRGFAGELF
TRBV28,ASRELTGGNQPQH
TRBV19,ASSIAAGGSIQY
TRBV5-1,ASSLADASAEAF
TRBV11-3,ASSSGQGARETQY
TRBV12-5,ASGPESKRTEAF
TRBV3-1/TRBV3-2,ASSQDPGGITEAF
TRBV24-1,ATRGRGDTEAF
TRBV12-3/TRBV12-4,ASSFGQYGYT
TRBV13,ASSGTGDRAGNTIY
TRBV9,ASSVVESAYEQF
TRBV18,ASSPSSGGTDTQY
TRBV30,AWSPTRDTEAF
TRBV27,ASSSRTVGNTEAF
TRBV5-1,ASSLEGTRQGGTQY